The 21 T cell receptor beta chains below all came from one sample that was sequenced in a study of CXCR3-negative and CXCR3-positive naive CD8 T cells. The authors prepared UMI-labeled TRB cDNA libraries by 5' RACE. TCRdb re-called the 5' RACE reads and gives one entry per CDR3 protein, without DNA. The sample holds under 70,000 distinct CDR3 sequences. The specimen sequenced was memory CD8+ T cells from blood. The receptor set was obtained from a human donor in good health. Some clones in this sample may be carry-over from other donors' samples.

The V and J genes are TRBV5-5 and TRBJ1-5; TCRdb reports TRBD1, a call that lacks DNA to check it against. The germline V gene encodes CDR1 SGHKS and CDR2 YYEKEE (reference sequence). This CDR3 has 13 amino acids. CDR3 sequence reads: CASSLGGEQPQHF.

This rearrangement joins TRBV28 to TRBJ1-1; TCRdb reports TRBD1, a call that lacks DNA to check it against. Germline CDR1 MDHEN, CDR2 SYDVKM. This CDR3 comprises 15 residues. The CDR3 region is CASSLSSGVNTEAFF. The entire variable domain, with the rest obtained from reference TRBV28 and TRBJ1-1, is as follows: DVKVTQSSRYLVKRTGEKVFLECVQDMDHENMFWYRQDPGLGLRLIYFSYDVKMKEKGDIPEGYSVSREKKERFSLILESASTNQTSMYLCASSLSSGVNTEAFFGQGTRLTVV.

V and J are TRBV20-1 and TRBJ1-2. Germline CDR1 and CDR2: DFQATT and SNEGSKA (reference sequence). The CDR3 contains 12 residues. This CDR3 reads CSARDDGYGYTF.

The rearrangement links TRBV7-9 to TRBJ2-7. The germline V gene has CDR1 SEHNR and CDR2 FQNEAQ (reference sequence). The CDR3 contains 11 residues. The CDR3 is CASSLGLEQYF.

The chain joins TRBV29-1 to TRBJ2-7; TCRdb's D call, TRBD2, is unchecked because there is no DNA. The CDR3 length is 14 residues. Germline assignment: CDR1 SQVTM and CDR2 ANQGSEA. The chain's CDR3 is CSARGTSGSYEQYF.

The chain joins TRBV28 to TRBJ1-3. This CDR3 contains 14 residues. CDR1 and CDR2 (germline): MDHEN, SYDVKM. The CDR3: CASRDPTSGNTIYF.

This chain uses TRBV6-2 or TRBV6-3 with TRBJ2-4; as DNA is missing, the TRBD1 call by TCRdb cannot be tested. The germline gives CDR1 MNHEY, CDR2 SVGEGT. The CDR3 has 13 residues. The CDR3 sequence is CASKPGQGSIQYF.

The chain links TRBV4-3 to TRBJ2-3; without DNA, the TCRdb call of TRBD2 cannot be checked. The germline CDR1 and CDR2 sequences are LGHNA and YSLEER. The length of the CDR3 is 16 residues. CDR3 residues: CASSQGLAGRTDTQYF.

The V call is TRBV12-3 or TRBV12-4, the J call TRBJ2-7. The CDR3 has 12 residues. CDR3 region: CASGQDGYEQYF.

J is TRBJ2-7 and V is TRBV28. The germline V gene has CDR1 MDHEN and CDR2 SYDVKM. There are 16 residues in the CDR3. CDR3 loop: CASSFSTGRKFHEQYF. Based on the CDR3 plus reference TRBV28 and TRBJ2-7, the full variable domain is DVKVTQSSRYLVKRTGEKVFLECVQDMDHENMFWYRQDPGLGLRLIYFSYDVKMKEKGDIPEGYSVSREKKERFSLILESASTNQTSMYLCASSFSTGRKFHEQYFGPGTRLTVT.

The chain has TRBV28 and TRBJ1-6; the D call of TRBD1 rests on TCRdb alone, since no DNA is present to check it. The CDR3 length is 16 residues. The germline CDR1 and CDR2 sequences are MDHEN and SYDVKM. The CDR3 region is CASSTLRDIYNSPLHF.

This chain links TRBV12-3 or TRBV12-4 with TRBJ2-5. The CDR3 is 12 amino acids. The CDR3 here is CASSLGAETQYF.

V and J are TRBV29-1 and TRBJ2-3; the D gene TCRdb calls, TRBD2, cannot be checked with no DNA. CDR1 and CDR2 (germline): SQVTM, ANQGSEA. CDR3 length equals 12 residues. The CDR3 here is CSVEAGLDTQYF.

The V gene is TRBV20-1, the J gene TRBJ2-5; TCRdb names TRBD2, which stays unverified in the absence of DNA. Germline CDR1 reads DFQATT; CDR2 reads SNEGSKA (reference sequence). The CDR3 is made up of 15 amino acids. The CDR3: CSARDGRGGPETQYF.

The chain recombines TRBV29-1 with TRBJ2-7; TCRdb names TRBD1, which stays unverified in the absence of DNA. The CDR3 runs to 16 residues. The germline V gene has CDR1 SQVTM and CDR2 ANQGSEA. The CDR3 here is CSVGWVTGTPSYEQYF.

The V call is TRBV29-1, the J call TRBJ2-2; absent DNA, TCRdb's TRBD1 call cannot be checked. The CDR3 extends over 13 amino acids. From germline, CDR1 is SQVTM and CDR2 ANQGSEA. The CDR3: CSATGVNTGELFF.

The chain combines TRBV27 with TRBJ2-1. CDR1 MNHEY and CDR2 SMNVEV come from the germline V gene (reference sequence). CDR3 length: 13 amino acids. CDR3 protein: CASRGLGSNEQFF.

V gene TRBV21-1 combines with J gene TRBJ1-6. TRBV21-1 is a listed pseudogene. The CDR3 totals 15 residues. The CDR3 here is CASSKGGGNHSPLHF.

The rearrangement joins TRBV7-9 to TRBJ2-3; the TCRdb D gene call, TRBD1, has no DNA to confirm it. In germline, CDR1 is SEHNR, CDR2 FQNEAQ (reference sequence). This CDR3 has 14 amino acids. CDR3 amino acids: CASGGHGWTDTQYF.

The CDR3 loop is CASSFREAKNIQYF. The chain combines TRBV7-8 with TRBJ2-4. Germline V CDR1 and CDR2: SGHVS, FQNEAQ. The CDR3 length is 14 residues. Full variable domain (outside the CDR3, taken from reference TRBV7-8 and TRBJ2-4): GAGVSQSPRYKVAKRGQDVALRCDPISGHVSLFWYQQALGQGPEFLTYFQNEAQLDKSGLPSDRFFAERPEGSVSTLKIQRTQQEDSAVYLCASSFREAKNIQYFGAGTRLSVL.

This sequence joins TRBV15 and TRBJ1-1. CDR1 is LNHNV, CDR2 YYDKDF, per germline (reference sequence). The CDR3 totals 14 residues. The CDR3 here is CATSRDQAVSEAFF.